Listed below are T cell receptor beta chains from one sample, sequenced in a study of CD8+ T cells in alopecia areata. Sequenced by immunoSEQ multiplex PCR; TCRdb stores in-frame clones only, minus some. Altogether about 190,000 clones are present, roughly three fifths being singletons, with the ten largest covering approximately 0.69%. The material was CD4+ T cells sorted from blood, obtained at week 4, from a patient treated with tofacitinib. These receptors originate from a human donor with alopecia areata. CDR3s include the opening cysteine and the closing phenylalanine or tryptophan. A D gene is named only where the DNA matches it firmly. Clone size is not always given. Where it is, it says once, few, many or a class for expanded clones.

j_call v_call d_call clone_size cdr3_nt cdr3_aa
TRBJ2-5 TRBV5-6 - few TGTGCCAGCAGCCCGGTCACGCCGGACCAAGAGACCCAGTACTTC CASSPVTPDQETQYF
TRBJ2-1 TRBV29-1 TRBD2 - TGCAGCGTTACTCTAGCGGAGCGCTCCTACAATGAGCAGTTCTTC CSVTLAERSYNEQFF
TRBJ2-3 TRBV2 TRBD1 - TGTGCCAGCAGAGGAGACAGGGGAAGAACAGATACGCAGTATTTT CASRGDRGRTDTQYF
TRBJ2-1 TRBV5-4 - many TGTGCCAGCAGCCGGGCGGGCTACAATGAGCAGTTCTTC CASSRAGYNEQFF
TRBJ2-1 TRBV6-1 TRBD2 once TGTGCCAGCAGTGGGACTAGCGGGAGCAATGAGCAGTTCTTC CASSGTSGSNEQFF
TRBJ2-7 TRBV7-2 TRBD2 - TGTGCCAGCAGCTTCCCGACTAGCGGGACCGAGCAGTACTTC CASSFPTSGTEQYF
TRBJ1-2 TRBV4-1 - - TGCGCCAGCAGCCAAGCGTCCCTAGATGGCTACACCTTC CASSQASLDGYTF
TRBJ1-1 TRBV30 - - TGTGCCTGGAGTCCGGACACCTTGAACACTGAAGCTTTCTTT CAWSPDTLNTEAFF
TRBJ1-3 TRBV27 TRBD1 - TGTGCCAGCAGGCGACAGGGGAGCTCTGGAAACACCATATATTTT CASRRQGSSGNTIYF
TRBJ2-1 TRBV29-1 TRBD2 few TGCAGCGTTACCGAGGGGGTAGCGGGAGGTGAGCAGTTCTTC CSVTEGVAGGEQFF
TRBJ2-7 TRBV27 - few TGTGCCAGCAGTTCGGGGATTTGGACCTACGAGCAGTACTTC CASSSGIWTYEQYF
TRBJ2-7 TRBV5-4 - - TGTGCCAGCAGCTTCCCAGGGCAGTCGGTCTACGAGCAGTACTTC CASSFPGQSVYEQYF
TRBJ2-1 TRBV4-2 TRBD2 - TGTGCCAGCAGCCAAGATATCTGGGGGTGGGGGACTAGCAGAAGGGAGGAGCAGTTCTTC CASSQDIWGWGTSRREEQFF
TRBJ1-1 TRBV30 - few TGTGCCTGGAGTATAGGTTCGGGCGCTTTCTTT CAWSIGSGAFF
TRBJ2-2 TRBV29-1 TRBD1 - TGCAGCGTTCTTAGTCCGGGCCCAGGGGGCACCGGGGAGCTGTTTTTT CSVLSPGPGGTGELFF
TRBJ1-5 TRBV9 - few TGTGCCAGCAGCGTAGGACGGGGTAATCAGCCCCAGCATTTT CASSVGRGNQPQHF
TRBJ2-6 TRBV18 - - TGTGCCAGCTCACCAGGCACCTCCTCTGGGGCCAACGTCCTGACTTTC CASSPGTSSGANVLTF
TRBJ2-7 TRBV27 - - TGTGCCAGCAGAACCCCGAGCGGGCGTACCTACGAGCAGTACTTC CASRTPSGRTYEQYF
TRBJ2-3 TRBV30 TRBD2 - TGTGCCTGCCCCCCTAAGACTAGCGGACGCACAGATACGCAGTATTTT CACPPKTSGRTDTQYF
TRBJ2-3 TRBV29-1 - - TGCAGCGTTGAAAGGCCAGGGACGGAAGATACGCAGTATTTT CSVERPGTEDTQYF
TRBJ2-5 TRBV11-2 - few TGTGCCAGCAGCTTGGCGGGGGAGACCCAGTACTTC CASSLAGETQYF
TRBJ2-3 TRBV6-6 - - TGTGCCAGCAGTTACATTAGCACAGATACGCAGTATTTT CASSYISTDTQYF
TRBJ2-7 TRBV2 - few TGTGCCAGCAGTGAAGTTCGGGGGACCTACGAGCAGTACTTC CASSEVRGTYEQYF
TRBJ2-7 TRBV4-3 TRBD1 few TGCGCCAGCAGCCCCCGGAGGCAGGGGGACGAGCAGTACTTC CASSPRRQGDEQYF
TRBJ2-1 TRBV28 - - TGTGCCAGCACCGGGACTCTATCGGGAAATGAGCAGTTCTTC CASTGTLSGNEQFF
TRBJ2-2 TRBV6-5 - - TGTGCCAGCAGGAACACCGGGGAGCTGTTTTTT CASRNTGELFF
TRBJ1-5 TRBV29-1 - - TGCAGCGTTGATCCCCGTAGGCCCCAGCATTTT CSVDPRRPQHF
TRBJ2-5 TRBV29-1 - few TGCAGCGTTGGACAGGTGGAGACCCAGTACTTC CSVGQVETQYF
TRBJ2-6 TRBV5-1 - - TGCGCCAGCAGCTTGGCTGCGGGACGGAGCTCTGGGGCCAACGTCCTGACTTTC CASSLAAGRSSGANVLTF
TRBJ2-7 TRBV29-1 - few TGCAGCGTTCTATCCCCCACCGGACGATCCTACGAGCAGTACTTC CSVLSPTGRSYEQYF
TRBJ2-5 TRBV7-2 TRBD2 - TGTGCCAGCAGCCTCTCCACTAGCGGCCCCTCCCAAGAGACCCAGTACTTC CASSLSTSGPSQETQYF
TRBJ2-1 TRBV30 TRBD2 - TGTGCCCACCAGGGTGGCGGGAGAGGCAATGAGCAGTTCTTC CAHQGGGRGNEQFF
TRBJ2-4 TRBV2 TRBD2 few TGTGCCAGCAGTGGACTAGCGGTAGCCAAAAACATTCAGTACTTC CASSGLAVAKNIQYF
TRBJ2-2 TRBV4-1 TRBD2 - TGCGCCAGCAGCCAAGATTCCGCTAGCGGTTTCACCGGGGAGCTGTTTTTT CASSQDSASGFTGELFF
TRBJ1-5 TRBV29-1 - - TGCAGCGCCCTGGAGGGGTCGAGCAATCAGCCCCAGCATTTT CSALEGSSNQPQHF
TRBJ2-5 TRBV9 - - TGTGCCAGCAGCGTAGAAGCGGTCCAAGAGACCCAGTACTTC CASSVEAVQETQYF
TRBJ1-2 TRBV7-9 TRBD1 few TGTGCCAGCAGCTCTTGGGACAGGTTCGATGGCTACACCTTC CASSSWDRFDGYTF
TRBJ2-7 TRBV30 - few TGTGCCTGGGCGGACTCTTACGAGCAGTACTTC CAWADSYEQYF
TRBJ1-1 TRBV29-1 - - TGCAGCGTTGAAGAAGGGGTCGAAAATAGTGAAGCTTTCTTT CSVEEGVENSEAFF
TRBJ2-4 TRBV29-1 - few TGCAGCGCCGGGGAGGAAGCCAAAAACATTCAGTACTTC CSAGEEAKNIQYF
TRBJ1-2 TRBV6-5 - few TGTGCCAGCAGATCTACACTCGGCTACACCTTC CASRSTLGYTF
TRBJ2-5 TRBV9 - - TGTGCCAGCAGCGTAGCTAGTGTCGAGACCCAGTACTTC CASSVASVETQYF
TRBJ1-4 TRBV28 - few TGTGCCAGCAGTTTTTCAGGGACAACTAATGAAAAACTGTTTTTT CASSFSGTTNEKLFF
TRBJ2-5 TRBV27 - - TGTGCCAGCAGGTCGCTGGGTTACCCGCAAGAGACCCAGTACTTC CASRSLGYPQETQYF
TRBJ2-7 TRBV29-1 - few TGCAGCGTTGACCTTAACGGGGGCCTCGAGCAGTACTTC CSVDLNGGLEQYF
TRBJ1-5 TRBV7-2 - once TGTGCCAGCAGCTTAGCGACGACAACAAATCAGCCCCAGCATTTT CASSLATTTNQPQHF
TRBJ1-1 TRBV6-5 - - TGTGCCAGCAGTTACACTCAGGCGAACACTGAAGCTTTCTTT CASSYTQANTEAFF
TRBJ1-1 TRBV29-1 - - TGCAGCGTTGAAGAGATCATGGACACTGAAGCTTTCTTT CSVEEIMDTEAFF